This T cell receptor (beta chain) appears in the sequencing data of a study of cytotoxic CD8 clonotypes in ibrutinib-treated CLL. CDR3 length equals 14 residues. Deletions cut 1 base from V and 2 bases from J, with 8 bases between. Germline assignment: CDR1 MNHNS and CDR2 SASEGT. The targeted sequencing depth was 1 in 200,000 to 1 in 1 million T cells. Libraries were prepared by immunoSEQ multiplex PCR; TCRdb keeps only in-frame clonotypes and omits some of them. The data hold about 17,000 clones, with 64% observed a single time. This receptor was identified in a human donor with chronic lymphocytic leukemia. Sequenced here: PBMCs, sampled after 12 months of ibrutinib treatment. The rearrangement links TRBV6-1 to TRBJ1-1, with a weak D call TRBD1 (6 bases). The CDR3 region has the DNA TGTGCCAGCAGTGAAGAACAGGGCAACACTGAAGCTTTCTTT. It specifies CASSEEQGNTEAFF.